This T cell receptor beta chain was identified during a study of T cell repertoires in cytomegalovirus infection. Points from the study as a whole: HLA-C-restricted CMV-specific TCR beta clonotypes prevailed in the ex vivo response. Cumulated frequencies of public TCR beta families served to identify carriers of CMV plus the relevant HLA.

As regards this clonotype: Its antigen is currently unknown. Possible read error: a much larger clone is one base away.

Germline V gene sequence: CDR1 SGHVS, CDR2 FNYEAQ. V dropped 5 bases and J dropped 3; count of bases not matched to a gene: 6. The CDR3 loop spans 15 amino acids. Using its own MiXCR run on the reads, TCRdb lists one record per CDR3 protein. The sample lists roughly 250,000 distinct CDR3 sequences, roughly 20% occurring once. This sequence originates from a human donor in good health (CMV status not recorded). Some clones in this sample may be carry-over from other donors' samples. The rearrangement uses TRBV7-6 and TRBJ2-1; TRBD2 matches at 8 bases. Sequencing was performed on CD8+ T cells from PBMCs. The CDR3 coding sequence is TGTGCCAGCAGCATGGGCGGGGGGTTCTACAATGAGCAGTTCTTC. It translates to CASSMGGGFYNEQFF.